The following is a T cell receptor beta chain sequence with its context. Its matching antigen is unknown. The data were taken from a study of vaccination and CD4 T cells after COVID-19. The assay that was used to sequence DNA from cultured CD4+ T cells was the Oncomine TCR Beta short-read assay. One entry per CDR3 protein, called by TCRdb with MiXCR from the PCR reads. Among fewer than 8,500 distinct CDR3 sequences, roughly two fifths were seen once, and the ten largest hold roughly 20%. CDR3 size: 17 residues. Losses at the gene ends were 2 bases for V and 3 bases for J; bases not matched to a gene: 7. CDR1 and CDR2 (germline): MNHEY, SVGAGI. General study points: A median 86.3% of convalescent patients' SARS-CoV-2-reactive clones emerged only after vaccination.

Regarding treatment: approximately 10-day PBMC culture with coronavirus spike peptide pools or control peptides (ViraFEST assay). The collection of CD4+ T cells from the unexposed donor took place before the COVID-19 pandemic (2011-2018). ViraFEST sequenced TCRs after peptide-pool expansion of antigen-specific T cells. The rearrangement joins TRBV6-5 to TRBJ1-3; TRBD1 matches at 10 bases. The clonotype comes from a human donor in good health. The sample taken for sequencing was CD4+ T cells from blood, cultured in vitro. The CDR3 coding sequence is TGTGCCAGCAGTTACACCGGGACAGGGGTTTTTGGAAACACCATATATTTT. Translating gives CASSYTGTGVFGNTIYF.